This TCR beta chain was sequenced in a study of response to subunit inactivated influenza vaccine. A single record per CDR3 protein comes from TCRdb applying MiXCR to the RT-PCR reads. The sample yields about 540,000 distinct CDR3 sequences, around 25% seen once. Germline V gives CDR1 SGHTA, CDR2 FQGNSA. This CDR3 spans 17 amino acids. The ends lost 2 bases at V and 6 bases at J; junction bases unmatched: 14. In this sample, this clonotype turned up a few times. These data were also filed under a second study, of T cells expressing NK-cell markers. That work states: Template switching by 5'RACE with UMIs generated the TCR beta cDNA. Beta-chain profiling covered CD3+CD56+NKG2C+, CD3+CD56+NKG2C- and CD3+CD56-NKG2C+ sorted subsets. Among eight sequenced donors, seven carried HCMV seropositivity while one was seronegative. Several of the experiments relied on an anti-gamma-delta TCR antibody so that only alpha-beta TCR T cells were sorted. Dominant NKG2C+ clonotype frequencies of roughly 1.0-7.5% of CD8+ T cells were measured in about 6 donors.

The chain employs TRBV7-2 and TRBJ2-7; 9 bases agree with TRBD2. The sequences come from CD4+ T cells sorted from PBMCs, collected approximately 13 days after vaccination. The receptor was derived from a man in his fifties or sixties who received an inactivated influenza vaccine. The CDR3: CASSLLAGTSQVPEQYF. The CDR3 coding sequence is TGTGCCAGCAGCTTACTAGCGGGGACGTCTCAAGTTCCCGAGCAGTACTTC.